This T cell receptor beta chain was found in a study of early T cells in non-severe SARS-CoV-2 infection. The overall study: Chains were unpaired, as sequencing was done on bulk RNA from unsorted whole blood.

The germline V gene encodes CDR1 DFQATT and CDR2 SNEGSKA (reference sequence). V was clipped by 7 bases and J by 2 bases; unmatched bases: 11. The CDR3 loop spans 15 amino acids. Individual cDNA molecules carried attached unique molecular identifiers. TCRdb reprocessed the 5' RACE reads via MiXCR and lists one record per CDR3 protein. This table holds 85,000 to 100,000 distinct CDR3 sequences, 16% found once. The material sequenced was whole blood, taken at baseline. The receptor was derived from an adult who was a healthcare worker with PCR-confirmed SARS-CoV-2 infection or an uninfected control (not recorded which). This chain joins TRBV20-1 and TRBJ2-7, with 10 bases lining up with TRBD1. CDR3 loop: CSGADRGGPAYEQYF. The CDR3 DNA follows: TGCAGTGGGGCGGACAGGGGGGGCCCCGCCTACGAGCAGTACTTC.